These 31 T cell receptor beta chains were sequenced from one sample in a study of blood T cell repertoires in COVID-19 (dated by TCRdb to the early 2020s). Receptor libraries were prepared by the immunoSEQ multiplex PCR assay. TCRdb provides this immuneACCESS table in a form limited to in-frame rearrangements. Some clones are lacking; in checked studies, under half of them reflect an unresolved V gene, and why the rest are absent is not known. The table for this sample lists tens of thousands of clones; approximately 86% of them were counted only once. The ten largest clones capture 22% of the sample. Specimen: peripheral blood. These receptors were obtained from a woman of 80 years or more in a cohort sampled during active or convalescent COVID-19.

The chain combines TRBV29-1 with TRBJ1-4; 11 bases are shared with TRBD1. The J segment lost 7 bases and the V segment lost 3 bases, leaving 1 base of the junction unmatched. CDR3 length: 13 residues. CDR1 SQVTM and CDR2 ANQGSEA come from the germline V gene. The CDR3 region is CSVEDRGPEKLFF. As DNA, the CDR3 is TGCAGCGTTGAGGACAGGGGGCCTGAAAAACTGTTTTTT.

This chain joins TRBV18 and TRBJ1-3; 8 nucleotides line up with TRBD1. There are 16 residues in the CDR3. From germline, CDR1 is KGHSH and CDR2 LQKENI. With 5 bases clipped from V and 4 bases from J, the junction kept 10 bases outside the gene matches. The CDR3 here is CASSSDRGSGGNTIYF. CDR3 DNA: TGTGCCAGCTCATCCGACAGGGGAAGTGGCGGAAACACCATATATTTT. Full variable domain (remainder filled in from reference TRBV18 and TRBJ1-3): NAGVMQNPRHLVRRRGQEARLRCSPMKGHSHVYWYRQLPEEGLKFMVYLQKENIIDESGMPKERFSAEFPKEGPSILRIQQVVRGDSAAYFCASSSDRGSGGNTIYFGEGSWLTVV.

The chain couples TRBV24-1 to TRBJ1-5; D possibly corresponds to TRBD1 (5 bases). This CDR3 is 13 amino acids long. The germline CDR1 and CDR2 sequences are KGHDR and SFDVKD. V shed 9 bases and J shed 0 bases, with 8 bases lying between them. The CDR3 DNA is TGTGCCACCCGAAGGGGTAGCAATCAGCCCCAGCATTTT. This encodes CATRRGSNQPQHF.

The gene calls are TRBV7-3 and TRBJ2-5, with 8 nucleotides matching TRBD2. Germline trimming cut 3 bases from V and 3 bases from J; bases unmatched to any gene: 6. The germline gives CDR1 SGHTA, CDR2 FQGTGA. This CDR3 has 15 amino acids. The chain's CDR3 is CASSFMGREEETQYF. The DNA for the CDR3 is TGTGCCAGCAGCTTTATGGGGCGGGAGGAAGAGACCCAGTACTTC.

The chain couples TRBV19 to TRBJ2-3; D ambiguous. CDR1 is LNHDA, CDR2 SQIVND, per germline (reference sequence). The V end was cut by 6 bases, the J end by 2 bases, with 15 bases between. The CDR3 is made up of 15 amino acids. CDR3 region: CASSNHRVTTDTQYF. The DNA of the CDR3 is TGTGCCAGTAGCAACCACCGGGTTACCACAGATACGCAGTATTTT.

The chain couples TRBV5-4 to TRBJ2-1, with TRBD1 as a possible D gene (6 bases). CDR3 length: 13 residues. V shed 3 bases and J shed 3 bases, with 7 bases lying between them. Germline lookup yields CDR1 SGHNT and CDR2 YYREEE (reference sequence). The CDR3 region is CASSWDNYNEQFF. CDR3 DNA sequence: TGTGCCAGCAGCTGGGACAACTACAATGAGCAGTTCTTC. The full variable domain, its missing parts supplied by reference TRBV5-4 and TRBJ2-1, is ETGVTQSPTHLIKTRGQQVTLRCSSQSGHNTVSWYQQALGQGPQFIFQYYREEENGRGNFPPRFSGLQFPNYSSELNVNALELDDSALYLCASSWDNYNEQFFGPGTRLTVL.

The V call is TRBV6-6, the J call TRBJ1-3, with D hard to call. Germline lookup yields CDR1 MNHNY and CDR2 SVGAGI (reference sequence). The V and J ends lost 7 bases and 4 bases respectively, with 14 bases between them. This CDR3 has 14 amino acids. This chain's CDR3 is CASTPGLPGNTIYF. The CDR3 region has the DNA TGTGCCAGCACCCCAGGTTTACCCGGAAACACCATATATTTT.

V is TRBV15 and J is TRBJ1-1; 8 positions match TRBD1. Losses at the gene ends were 2 bases for V and 1 base for J; bases not matched to a gene: 3. The CDR3 consists of 15 residues. Per the germline V gene, CDR1 is LNHNV and CDR2 is YYDKDF (reference sequence). The CDR3 DNA is TGTGCCACCAGCAGAAATCAGGGGGCGAACACTGAAGCTTTCTTT. This codes for CATSRNQGANTEAFF.

The genes are TRBV5-8 and TRBJ1-6; D uncertain. CDR1 is SGHTS, CDR2 YDEGEE, per germline. V lost 7 bases to trimming and J lost 8 bases, with 13 bases between them. The CDR3 loop spans 13 amino acids. CDR3 residues: CASHLDWDSPLHF. CDR3 DNA: TGTGCCAGCCATTTGGACTGGGATTCACCCCTCCACTTT.

This clone was counted a single time. This chain links TRBV6-5 with TRBJ1-4, with 7 positions matching TRBD1. V gave up 4 bases and J gave up 6 bases; unmatched junction bases: 5. This CDR3 comprises 14 residues. Germline lookup yields CDR1 MNHEY and CDR2 SVGAGI. The CDR3 loop is CASSSTGLDEKLFF. The CDR3 coding sequence is TGTGCCAGCAGTTCGACAGGGTTGGATGAAAAACTGTTTTTT.

V gene TRBV15 combines with J gene TRBJ2-5; D possibly corresponds to TRBD2 (5 bases). Germline V gives CDR1 LNHNV, CDR2 YYDKDF (reference sequence). The ends were cut back, 0 bases at V and 4 bases at J, with 12 bases in the middle. The CDR3 consists of 15 residues. The CDR3 spells CATSRDRGLGETQYF. In DNA form, the CDR3 reads TGTGCCACCAGCAGAGATCGAGGGTTAGGAGAGACCCAGTACTTC.

This chain uses TRBV5-1 with TRBJ2-2, with 10 bases lining up with TRBD2. V lost 6 bases to trimming and J lost 0 bases; unmatched junction nucleotides: 17. Germline V lookup: CDR1 SGHRS, CDR2 YFSETQ. The CDR3 has 20 residues. CDR3 sequence (DNA): TGCGCCAGCAACCAACGGACTAGCGGTAAAGGCTTCGCGAACACCGGGGAGCTGTTTTTT. Its protein is CASNQRTSGKGFANTGELFF.

The gene calls are TRBV28 and TRBJ1-2, with TRBD1 identical over 9 bases. Per the germline V gene, CDR1 is MDHEN and CDR2 is SYDVKM. With 6 bases clipped from V and 0 bases from J, the junction kept 5 bases outside the gene matches. This CDR3 is 15 amino acids long. CDR3 nucleotide sequence: TGTGCCAGCAGGAAGGGGACAGGGACTAACTATGGCTACACCTTC. Translated, it gives CASRKGTGTNYGYTF.

The rearrangement joins TRBV5-1 to TRBJ1-4; 9 bases line up with TRBD1. The CDR3 covers 16 residues. CDR1 and CDR2 (germline): SGHRS, YFSETQ. The V segment lost 7 bases and the J segment 7 bases; nucleotides outside the gene matches: 14. CDR3 sequence: CASRPGQGPGGEKLFF. The CDR3 DNA is TGCGCCAGCCGCCCGGGACAGGGTCCCGGAGGTGAAAAACTGTTTTTT.

The chain carries TRBV9 and TRBJ2-1, with D hard to call. The CDR3 covers 14 residues. The germline V gene encodes CDR1 SGDLS and CDR2 YYNGEE. Trimming took 0 bases from V and 4 from J, leaving 8 bases between them. DNA for the CDR3: TGTGCCAGCAGCGTAGGCGGAGATTACAATGAGCAGTTCTTC. Translation gives CASSVGGDYNEQFF.

The chain is built from TRBV6-6 and TRBJ1-2; 7 bases map to TRBD1. The germline V gene encodes CDR1 MNHNY and CDR2 SVGAGI (reference sequence). V trimming: 5 bases; J trimming: 4 bases; junction bases outside the gene matches: 13. The CDR3 has 16 amino acids. In DNA form, the CDR3 reads TGTGCCAGCAGTCGATCGACAGGGCGGGGAGGCTATGGCTACACCTTC. Amino acid sequence: CASSRSTGRGGYGYTF.

The J gene is TRBJ2-5, the V gene TRBV28, with 10 positions matching TRBD2. The CDR3 extends over 14 amino acids. The junction had 4 bases not matched to a gene; V was cut back by 6 bases and J by 3 bases. From germline, CDR1 is MDHEN and CDR2 SYDVKM. In nucleotides, the CDR3 is TGTGCCAGCAGCTCTAGCGGGAGTGAAGAGACCCAGTACTTC. It translates to CASSSSGSEETQYF.

This clone was observed a few times. The chain joins TRBV3-1 (or the pseudogene TRBV3-2) to TRBJ1-6; possibly TRBD1 for D (5 bases). CDR1 and CDR2 (germline): LGHDT, YNNKEL (reference sequence). V was clipped by 3 bases and J by 4 bases, with 13 bases between them. The CDR3 runs to 16 residues. CDR3 residues: CASSQGRASYNSPLHF. CDR3 DNA: TGTGCCAGCAGCCAGGGCAGGGCATCTTATAATTCACCCCTCCACTTT.

This clone was seen a handful of times. This chain joins TRBV29-1 and TRBJ1-1, with 9 nucleotides matching TRBD1. CDR3 length equals 11 residues. The junction had 2 bases not matched to a gene; V was cut back by 6 bases and J by 6 bases. In germline, CDR1 is SQVTM, CDR2 ANQGSEA. The CDR3 DNA sequence: TGCAGCGTACGGACAGGGGCTGAAGCTTTCTTT. Residues: CSVRTGAEAFF.

The chain joins TRBV7-3 to TRBJ1-1; 7 positions match TRBD1. The V gene's germline CDR1 is SGHTA and CDR2 FQGTGA. CDR3 length: 14 amino acids. After removal of 5 bases from V and 4 bases from J, the junction contained 7 bases not matched to a gene. CDR3: CASSIQGTSTEAFF. The CDR3 region has the DNA TGTGCCAGCAGCATACAGGGGACCAGCACTGAAGCTTTCTTT.

The V call is TRBV7-9, the J call TRBJ1-1; the match to TRBD1 covers 9 bases. The J segment lost 4 bases and the V segment lost 5 bases, leaving 11 bases of the junction unmatched. CDR3 length: 16 amino acids. Germline assignment: CDR1 SEHNR and CDR2 FQNEAQ (reference sequence). The CDR3 spells CASSADPGQGSTEAFF. DNA for the CDR3: TGTGCCAGCAGCGCGGACCCGGGACAGGGATCCACTGAAGCTTTCTTT.

This clone was counted only a few times. This sequence joins TRBV7-3 and TRBJ1-1; TRBD1 aligns across 10 bases. Germline V gives CDR1 SGHTA, CDR2 FQGTGA. The CDR3 sequence is 16 residues long. After removal of 5 bases from V and 5 bases from J, the junction contained 11 bases not matched to a gene. CDR3 amino acids: CASSPRQGAIGTEAFF. The CDR3 DNA follows: TGTGCCAGCAGCCCCCGACAGGGGGCGATTGGGACTGAAGCTTTCTTT.

The chain links TRBV18 to TRBJ1-5; 9 bases line up with TRBD1. CDR3 size: 18 residues. Trimming at V came to 3 bases and at J to 2 bases, leaving 11 bases not matched to a gene. Germline assignment: CDR1 KGHSH and CDR2 LQKENI. The CDR3 sequence: CASSPFRTGEFGNQPQHF. In nucleotides, the CDR3 is TGTGCCAGCTCACCGTTCCGGACAGGGGAGTTTGGCAATCAGCCCCAGCATTTT.

The gene calls are TRBV11-1 and TRBJ1-1; D may be TRBD1 (6 bases). The germline V gene has CDR1 SGHAT and CDR2 FQDESV (reference sequence). The CDR3 covers 14 residues. V was pared by 0 bases and J by 2 bases, with 7 bases between. In nucleotides, the CDR3 is TGTGCCAGCAGCTTAGCAGGGGGTAACACTGAAGCTTTCTTT. Residues: CASSLAGGNTEAFF.

V gene TRBV11-2 combines with J gene TRBJ2-7, with 7 bases fitting TRBD2. The J segment lost 0 bases and the V segment lost 5 bases, leaving 4 bases of the junction unmatched. Germline CDR1 and CDR2: SGHAT and FQNNGV. This CDR3 is 14 amino acids long. The CDR3 here is CASSEWEGSYEQYV. CDR3 sequence (DNA): TGTGCCAGCAGCGAATGGGAGGGCTCCTACGAGCAGTACGTC.

This clone is a singleton in its sample. One base away lies a much larger clone, so this may be a sequencing read error. Other DNA sequences of this sample code for an identical CDR3. This CDR3 is CASRALGGGSSYEQYF. The DNA of the CDR3 is TGTGCCAGCAGAGCACTGGGTGGTGGGAGCTCTTACGAGCAGTACTTC. J is TRBJ2-7 and V is TRBV27, with a weak D call TRBD2 (5 bases). V was cut by 6 bases and J by 4 bases, with 22 bases left in between. The CDR3 is 16 residues long. Germline loops: CDR1 MNHEY, CDR2 SMNVEV (reference sequence).

The chain has TRBV6-5 and TRBJ1-2; TRBD1 matches at 10 bases. The CDR3 is 14 residues long. Unmatched junction bases numbered 7, after V lost 6 bases and J lost 6 bases. CDR1 is MNHEY, CDR2 SVGAGI, per germline. The CDR3 sequence: CASRPDRGRNGYTF. The CDR3 coding sequence is TGTGCCAGCAGACCAGACAGGGGGCGAAATGGCTACACCTTC.

This chain links TRBV10-2 with TRBJ2-1; 7 bases line up with TRBD2. CDR3 length: 11 amino acids. J lost 10 bases, V lost 8 bases, and 5 bases had no gene match. CDR1 is WSHSY, CDR2 SAAADI, per germline. The CDR3 sequence is CASRASGEQFF. The CDR3 DNA is TGCGCCAGCCGGGCTAGCGGAGAGCAGTTCTTC.

V gene TRBV3-1 (or the pseudogene TRBV3-2) combines with J gene TRBJ2-2, with TRBD2 matching 16 bases. The germline V gene encodes CDR1 LGHDT and CDR2 YNNKEL (reference sequence). This CDR3 has 19 amino acids. The V segment lost 1 base and the J segment 7 bases; nucleotides outside the gene matches: 9. The CDR3 DNA reads TGTGCCAGCAGCCAAGCCCCGGGACTAGCGGGAGGGTACGTCGGGGAGCTGTTTTTT. Protein product: CASSQAPGLAGGYVGELFF.

CDR3 amino acids: CATSDPQGNLAWEQYV. CDR3 sequence (DNA): TGTGCCACCAGTGATCCCCAGGGAAATCTCGCCTGGGAGCAGTACGTC. The rearrangement joins TRBV24-1 to TRBJ2-7; a possible D gene is TRBD1 (5 bases). The CDR3 is 16 amino acids. CDR1 and CDR2 from the germline V gene are KGHDR and SFDVKD. Trimming stripped 3 bases from V and 7 bases from J, with 21 bases between.

The chain couples TRBV5-1 to TRBJ1-2; 8 bases fit TRBD1. CDR1 is SGHRS and CDR2 is YFSETQ in the germline V gene. There are 14 residues in the CDR3. The V and J ends lost 3 bases and 4 bases, in that order; junction bases with no gene match: 5. The CDR3 DNA reads as TGCGCCAGCAGCTCTACAGGACAGGGCTATGGCTACACCTTC. Its protein product is CASSSTGQGYGYTF.